The 30 T cell receptor beta chains listed next were all sequenced from one sample in a study of OX40 agonist ivuxolimab in advanced cancers. Data came from immunoSEQ multiplex PCR; TCRdb stores just in-frame clones and leaves some out. The table shows about 26,000 clones, with around 75% occurring only once. Material: CD4+ or CD8+ T cells sorted from blood, obtained in a trial of the OX40 agonist ivuxolimab. Receptor source: an adult with an advanced solid tumor such as melanoma, head and neck, liver or kidney cancer.

This clone was seen only once. The CDR3 here is CASSFVGNEQFF. The CDR3 DNA reads as TGTGCCAGCAGCTTTGTCGGGAATGAGCAGTTCTTC. V and J are TRBV5-8 and TRBJ2-1; D is unresolved. Per germline, CDR1 SGHTS and CDR2 YDEGEE. The CDR3 is 12 residues long. Trimming removed 2 bases at V and 7 bases at J, with 7 bases between.

The chain joins TRBV19 to TRBJ1-6; D perhaps matches TRBD1 (5 bases). Looked up from germline, CDR1 is LNHDA and CDR2 is SQIVND (reference sequence). The V gene lost 7 bases and the J gene lost 0 bases, with 13 bases spanning the gap. The CDR3 length is 16 residues. This CDR3 is CASNPMGGSYNSPLHF. For the CDR3, the DNA is TGTGCCAGTAACCCGATGGGGGGCTCCTATAATTCACCCCTCCACTTT.

This chain connects TRBV5-1 to TRBJ2-7, with 8 nucleotides matching TRBD2. The CDR3 extends over 13 amino acids. With V trimmed by 7 bases and J by 1 base, 4 bases remained unmatched. Germline V gene lookup returns CDR1 SGHRS and CDR2 YFSETQ. CDR3 in amino acids: CASGRGGSYEQYF. The CDR3 coding sequence is TGCGCCAGCGGCCGGGGGGGTTCCTACGAGCAGTACTTC. The whole variable domain, remainder taken from reference TRBV5-1 and TRBJ2-7, is KAGVTQTPRYLIKTRGQQVTLSCSPISGHRSVSWYQQTPGQGLQFLFEYFSETQRNKGNFPGRFSGRQFSNSRSEMNVSTLELGDSALYLCASGRGGSYEQYFGPGTRLTVT.

This clone was counted between two and nine times. The rearrangement joins TRBV6-6 to TRBJ1-5; D gene unclear. The V end lost 7 bases, the J end lost 0 bases, and 4 bases lay between the germline ends. CDR3 length equals 12 residues. CDR1 and CDR2 (germline): MNHNY, SVGAGI (reference sequence). The CDR3 region is CASTHSNQPQHF. Written as DNA, the CDR3 is TGTGCCAGCACCCATAGCAATCAGCCCCAGCATTTT.

The rearrangement uses TRBV6-1 and TRBJ1-5; D remains ambiguous. This CDR3 is built from 14 residues. Trimming cost V 1 base and J 0 bases, with 4 bases left between them. Per germline, CDR1 MNHNS and CDR2 SASEGT. The CDR3 is CASSEGNSNQPQHF. CDR3 in DNA: TGTGCCAGCAGTGAAGGTAATAGCAATCAGCCCCAGCATTTT.

The gene calls are TRBV5-6 and TRBJ1-1, with 9 bases lining up with TRBD1. This CDR3 is 14 amino acids long. J gave up 6 bases and V 6 bases, and 9 bases lay outside the gene matches. CDR1 is SGHDT, CDR2 YYEEEE, per germline. The CDR3 loop is CASKRQGGRPEAFF. CDR3 in DNA: TGTGCCAGCAAGCGACAGGGGGGTAGGCCTGAAGCTTTCTTT.

In nucleotides, the CDR3 is TGCAGCGTTGAAGACGGGGGGGGAGGCACTGAAGCTTTCTTT. As protein: CSVEDGGGGTEAFF. The chain joins TRBV29-1 to TRBJ1-1, with D possibly being TRBD1 (5 bases). The germline V gene has CDR1 SQVTM and CDR2 ANQGSEA. V gave up 0 bases and J gave up 4 bases, with 12 bases separating them. This CDR3 is 14 amino acids long.

This clone was seen a few times. The rearrangement uses TRBV14 and TRBJ1-2; TRBD1 aligns across 8 bases. CDR3 length equals 15 residues. V shed 2 bases and J 6 bases; nucleotides not matched to a gene: 8. The germline CDR1 and CDR2 sequences are SGHDN and FVKESK. The CDR3 coding sequence is TGTGCCAGCAGCCAACTAGACAGGGGATCTGATGGCTACACCTTC. Translated: CASSQLDRGSDGYTF.

The V gene is TRBV7-2, the J gene TRBJ1-3; D call uncertain. In germline, CDR1 is SGHTA, CDR2 FQGNSA. This CDR3 has 14 amino acids. V was shortened by 5 bases and J by 4 bases, with 12 bases between the two germline ends. As DNA, the CDR3 is TGTGCCAGCAGCCGGAGATTTGAAGGAAACACCATATATTTT. Amino acids: CASSRRFEGNTIYF. Drawing the rest from reference TRBV7-2 and TRBJ1-3, the complete variable domain is GAGVSQSPSNKVTEKGKDVELRCDPISGHTALYWYRQSLGQGLEFLIYFQGNSAPDKSGLPSDRFSAERTGGSVSTLTIQRTQQEDSAVYLCASSRRFEGNTIYFGEGSWLTVV.

This clone was detected only a few times. The rearrangement links TRBV27 to TRBJ2-2; 8 bases match TRBD1. CDR3 length: 17 residues. CDR1 and CDR2 (germline): MNHEY, SMNVEV (reference sequence). After removal of 5 bases from V and 1 base from J, the junction contained 9 bases not matched to a gene. The CDR3 loop is CASSRLGQGENTGELFF. The CDR3 coding sequence is TGTGCCAGCAGTCGTCTTGGACAGGGTGAGAACACCGGGGAGCTGTTTTTT.

This clone was detected only a few times. The gene calls are TRBV4-2 and TRBJ2-7, with 11 bases fitting TRBD2. CDR1 is LGHNA and CDR2 is YNFKEQ in the germline V gene. The trim removed 4 bases at V and 4 bases at J, leaving 3 bases unmatched. This CDR3 region has 14 residues. CDR3 sequence: CASSLRTSGYEQYF. The CDR3 region has the DNA TGTGCCAGCAGCCTTCGGACTAGCGGGTACGAGCAGTACTTC.

This clone came up a few times. The chain combines TRBV11-3 with TRBJ1-5, with D unresolved. Germline V gene data show CDR1 as SGHNT and CDR2 as YENEEA. V shed 1 base and J shed 7 bases, with 5 bases lying between them. The CDR3 runs to 12 residues. The CDR3 region is CASSLVDQPQHF. CDR3 nucleotide sequence: TGTGCCAGCAGCTTAGTGGACCAGCCCCAGCATTTT.

V usage is TRBV6-6 and J usage is TRBJ2-5, with 9 nucleotides matching TRBD2. The CDR3 is 12 residues long. V dropped 8 bases and J dropped 4; count of bases not matched to a gene: 2. Germline V CDR1 and CDR2: MNHNY, SVGAGI (reference sequence). The CDR3 here is CASAGGTETQYF. In DNA form, the CDR3 reads TGTGCCAGCGCGGGGGGGACAGAGACCCAGTACTTC.

This clone was detected once. The genes are TRBV19 and TRBJ1-5, with D hard to call. V lost 2 bases and J lost 1, with 12 bases in between. Germline CDR1 reads LNHDA; CDR2 reads SQIVND (reference sequence). The CDR3 is 16 residues long. In DNA, the CDR3 is TGTGCCAGTAGTATAACAGTAGGGTTGAGCAATCAGCCCCAGCATTTT. Its protein is CASSITVGLSNQPQHF.

The V gene is TRBV9, the J gene TRBJ2-5; no firm D call. Germline loops: CDR1 SGDLS, CDR2 YYNGEE. CDR3 size: 13 residues. V shed 0 bases and J shed 5 bases, with 8 bases lying between them. CDR3 nucleotide sequence: TGTGCCAGCAGCGTAGCTTTCGGGGAGACCCAGTACTTC. Translation: CASSVAFGETQYF.

The chain carries TRBV18 and TRBJ1-2; D uncertain. Germline assignment: CDR1 KGHSH and CDR2 LQKENI. V lost 3 bases, J lost 5 bases, and 10 bases lay in between. The CDR3 runs 13 residues. CDR3 amino acids: CASSPPLLYGYTF. DNA for the CDR3: TGTGCCAGCTCACCGCCATTGTTGTATGGCTACACCTTC.

The V and J genes are TRBV7-9 and TRBJ1-1; D is undetermined. Germline V gene data show CDR1 as SEHNR and CDR2 as FQNEAQ (reference sequence). The V gene lost 5 bases and the J gene lost 3 bases, with 19 bases spanning the gap. The CDR3 loop spans 16 amino acids. The CDR3 sequence: CASSPAYLALDTEAFF. CDR3 nucleotide sequence: TGTGCCAGCAGCCCCGCGTACCTCGCCCTGGACACTGAAGCTTTCTTT.

This chain joins TRBV5-4 and TRBJ2-1; 15 nucleotides line up with TRBD2. The CDR3 has 16 amino acids. Germline loops: CDR1 SGHNT, CDR2 YYREEE (reference sequence). The junction had 8 bases not matched to a gene; V was cut back by 5 bases and J by 8 bases. The chain's CDR3 is CASRRGLAGGSDEQFF. The DNA of the CDR3 is TGTGCCAGCAGAAGGGGACTAGCGGGGGGTTCCGATGAGCAGTTCTTC.

CDR3 loop: CASSLGRIGGQYF. DNA for the CDR3: TGTGCCAGCAGCTTAGGCAGGATCGGAGGGCAGTACTTC. The chain combines TRBV7-2 with TRBJ2-7; D is possibly TRBD2 (5 bases). Germline CDR1 SGHTA, CDR2 FQGNSA. Trimming stripped 1 base from V and 9 bases from J, with 13 bases between. The CDR3 totals 13 residues.

V is TRBV4-3 and J is TRBJ1-2; D perhaps matches TRBD1 (6 bases). Trimming cost V 11 bases and J 4 bases, with 14 bases left between them. The CDR3 runs 12 residues. Germline CDR1 and CDR2: LGHNA and YSLEER. The CDR3 loop is CAYGGGLYGYTF. CDR3 nucleotides: TGCGCCTATGGGGGGGGCCTCTATGGCTACACCTTC.

The gene calls are TRBV19 and TRBJ1-6; 8 bases fit TRBD1. Germline CDR1 and CDR2: LNHDA and SQIVND (reference sequence). CDR3 length: 15 residues. V was pared by 4 bases and J by 7 bases, with 6 bases of the junction left unmatched. The CDR3 nucleotides read TGTGCCAGTAGTAACTCCTGGACAGGGAATTCACCCCTCCACTTT. Its protein is CASSNSWTGNSPLHF.

The V gene is TRBV6-5, the J gene TRBJ1-5; D call uncertain. From germline, CDR1 is MNHEY and CDR2 SVGAGI. The CDR3 loop spans 13 amino acids. Trimming pared 6 bases from V and 4 bases from J, leaving 10 bases between. CDR3 nucleotide sequence: TGTGCCAGCAGCTCTTGGGAGAATCAGCCCCAGCATTTT. As protein: CASSSWENQPQHF.

This clone has a single count. This rearrangement joins TRBV28 to TRBJ1-2, with a possible D match to TRBD1 (5 bases). CDR1 MDHEN and CDR2 SYDVKM come from the germline V gene. V gave up 8 bases and J gave up 1 base, with 11 bases separating them. This CDR3 has 13 residues. As DNA, the CDR3 is TGTGCCAGCTCCCCCGGGGGTAACTATGGCTACACCTTC. It specifies CASSPGGNYGYTF.

This chain uses TRBV10-2 with TRBJ1-3; D not certain. CDR3 length: 14 residues. Germline V gives CDR1 WSHSY, CDR2 SAAADI. The V and J ends lost 0 bases and 8 bases respectively, with 11 bases between them. CDR3 sequence reads: CASSESGNEYTIYF. The CDR3 nucleotides are TGCGCCAGCAGTGAGTCAGGGAACGAATACACCATATATTTT.

This clone was picked up a small number of times. The rearrangement uses TRBV19 and TRBJ1-1; 8 bases line up with TRBD1. This CDR3 spans 14 amino acids. The V gene end was trimmed by 9 bases and the J gene end by 1 base; junction bases not matched to a gene: 7. The germline V gene encodes CDR1 LNHDA and CDR2 SQIVND (reference sequence). The CDR3 nucleotides are TGTGCCAGCCGAAGACAGGGGTCGAACACTGAAGCTTTCTTT. It is translated as CASRRQGSNTEAFF.

The chain is built from TRBV5-6 and TRBJ1-2; D ambiguous. V shed 4 bases and J shed 7 bases, with 11 bases lying between them. CDR3 size: 12 residues. Germline CDR1 and CDR2: SGHDT and YYEEEE. CDR3 coding DNA: TGTGCCAGCAGCGGGATTATCTTTGGCTACACCTTC. As protein: CASSGIIFGYTF. Together with reference TRBV5-6 and TRBJ1-2, the CDR3 gives the full variable domain: DAGVTQSPTHLIKTRGQQVTLRCSPKSGHDTVSWYQQALGQGPQFIFQYYEEEERQRGNFPDRFSGHQFPNYSSELNVNALLLGDSALYLCASSGIIFGYTFGSGTRLTVV.

J is TRBJ2-5 and V is TRBV2; either TRBD1 or TRBD2 may supply D (5 bases each). The DNA matches TRBJ2-7 better at its end, which makes the J call doubtful. The CDR3 contains 14 residues. Per germline, CDR1 SNHLY and CDR2 FYNNEI. The CDR3 nucleotides read TGTGCCAGCAGGGGGGTCGGCTCCTTATACGAGCAGTACTTC. As protein: CASRGVGSLYEQYF.

Regarding this clone: Other DNA sequences in this sample translate to the same CDR3. J is TRBJ1-5 and V is TRBV2; no clear D. V lost 2 bases and J 15 bases, leaving 14 bases between the germline ends. CDR1 is SNHLY, CDR2 FYNNEI, per germline. The CDR3 runs to 12 residues. In DNA form, the CDR3 reads TGTGCCAGCAGTGAATTGAGGGCGAGGCTGCATTTT. Protein product: CASSELRARLHF.

V and J are TRBV7-2 and TRBJ2-5; D gene uncertain. V shed 5 bases and J shed 6 bases, with 13 bases lying between them. The CDR3 totals 13 residues. Germline assignment: CDR1 SGHTA and CDR2 FQGNSA. The CDR3 nucleotides are TGTGCCAGCAGCCAAGACTGGGAAAAGACCCAGTACTTC. It codes for CASSQDWEKTQYF.

This clone was detected only a few times. The chain couples TRBV9 to TRBJ1-3; D remains unclear. Germline V CDR1 and CDR2: SGDLS, YYNGEE. CDR3 length: 16 amino acids. Between the trimmed V and J ends, which lost 3 bases and 0 bases, there was a span of 13 bases. For the CDR3, the DNA is TGTGCCAGCAGCGCCCCAAAAACACGCTCTGGAAACACCATATATTTT. This encodes CASSAPKTRSGNTIYF.